The 5 T cell receptor beta chains in this list originate from one sample, sequenced in a study of OX40 agonist ivuxolimab in advanced cancers. Method: immunoSEQ multiplex PCR; TCRdb's copy keeps in-frame clones and lacks some. The sample lists 82,000 or so clones, 75% to 90% occurring once. Sequencing was performed on CD4+ or CD8+ T cells sorted from blood, taken in a trial of the OX40 agonist ivuxolimab. The receptors were gathered from an adult with an advanced solid tumor such as melanoma, head and neck, liver or kidney cancer.

The chain joins TRBV9 to TRBJ1-5, with D unclear. CDR3 length: 14 amino acids. The V and J ends lost 3 bases and 5 bases respectively, with 12 bases between them. The germline gives CDR1 SGDLS, CDR2 YYNGEE. CDR3 protein: CASSDGSTDQPQHF. CDR3 nucleotides: TGTGCCAGCAGCGATGGCAGCACCGATCAGCCCCAGCATTTT.

This clone was observed a single time. V is TRBV11-1 and J is TRBJ2-7; 8 bases agree with TRBD1. Germline V gene sequence: CDR1 SGHAT, CDR2 FQDESV (reference sequence). J gave up 3 bases and V 5 bases, and 6 bases lay outside the gene matches. CDR3 length: 14 amino acids. The CDR3 region has the DNA TGTGCCAGCAGCCCACCGGGACAGGTCTACGAGCAGTACTTC. This codes for CASSPPGQVYEQYF. Full variable domain (remainder filled in from reference TRBV11-1 and TRBJ2-7): EAEVAQSPRYKITEKSQAVAFWCDPISGHATLYWYRQILGQGPELLVQFQDESVVDDSQLPKDRFSAERLKGVDSTLKIQPAELGDSAMYLCASSPPGQVYEQYFGPGTRLTVT.

The chain recombines TRBV7-9 with TRBJ2-1; no definite D call. The CDR3 totals 13 residues. Trimming took off 3 bases at V and 2 bases at J, with 5 bases between the two ends. Germline lookup yields CDR1 SEHNR and CDR2 FQNEAQ (reference sequence). The CDR3 bases are TGTGCCAGCAGCTTTGGTACCTACAATGAGCAGTTCTTC. Protein: CASSFGTYNEQFF. Filled out from reference TRBV7-9 and TRBJ2-1, the complete variable domain reads DTGVSQNPRHKITKRGQNVTFRCDPISEHNRLYWYRQTLGQGPEFLTYFQNEAQLEKSRLLSDRFSAERPKGSFSTLEIQRTEQGDSAMYLCASSFGTYNEQFFGPGTRLTVL.

The V call is TRBV4-2, the J call TRBJ1-1; 8 bases line up with TRBD1. Germline CDR1 is LGHNA and CDR2 is YNFKEQ. V lost 2 bases and J lost 6; bases outside the gene matches: 8. The CDR3 runs 15 residues. CDR3 sequence: CASSQPGQAGAEAFF. CDR3 sequence (DNA): TGTGCCAGCAGCCAACCGGGACAGGCGGGTGCTGAAGCTTTCTTT.

The CDR3 bases are TGTGCCAGCAGTTTACAGGGGACAAGCAATCAGCCCCAGCATTTT. It codes for CASSLQGTSNQPQHF. The chain links TRBV28 to TRBJ1-5, with D possibly TRBD1 on 6 matching bases. Germline-derived CDR1 and CDR2 are MDHEN and SYDVKM. The CDR3 covers 15 residues. The V end was cut by 2 bases, the J end by 1 base, with 9 bases between. The full variable domain, with the rest looked up from reference TRBV28 and TRBJ1-5, is DVKVTQSSRYLVKRTGEKVFLECVQDMDHENMFWYRQDPGLGLRLIYFSYDVKMKEKGDIPEGYSVSREKKERFSLILESASTNQTSMYLCASSLQGTSNQPQHFGDGTRLSIL.